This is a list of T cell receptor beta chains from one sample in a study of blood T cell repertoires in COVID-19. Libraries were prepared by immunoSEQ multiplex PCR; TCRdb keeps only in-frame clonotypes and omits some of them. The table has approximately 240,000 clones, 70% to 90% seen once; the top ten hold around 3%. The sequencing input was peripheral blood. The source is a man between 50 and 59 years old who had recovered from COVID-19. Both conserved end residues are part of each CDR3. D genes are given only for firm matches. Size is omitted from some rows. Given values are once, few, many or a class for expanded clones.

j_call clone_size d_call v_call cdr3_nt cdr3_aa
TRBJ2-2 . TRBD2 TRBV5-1 TGCGCCAGCAGCCTAGCGGGTGGGAACACCGGGGAGCTGTTTTTT CASSLAGGNTGELFF
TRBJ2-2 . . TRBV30 TGTGCCTGGAGTGGTATTGTCGGGGAGCTGTTTTTT CAWSGIVGELFF
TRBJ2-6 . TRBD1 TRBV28 TGTGCCAGCAGTGAGCCAGGGGGCTCTGGGGCCAACGTCCTGACTTTC CASSEPGGSGANVLTF
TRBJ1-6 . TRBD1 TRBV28 TGTGCCAGCAGTACTCCGGGACAGGGTTATTCACCCCTCCACTTT CASSTPGQGYSPLHF
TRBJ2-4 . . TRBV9 TGTGCCAGCAGCGTCAGTGGAGGGGCTGGGGACAGACTAGACATTCAGTACTTC CASSVSGGAGDRLDIQYF
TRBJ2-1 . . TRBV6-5 TGTGCCAGCAGGCCCCAGGGGAGTGGTAATGAGCAGTTCTTC CASRPQGSGNEQFF
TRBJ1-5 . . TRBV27 TGTGCCAGCAGTTTTCTGGCAGGCGGCGGGCAGCCCCAGCATTTT CASSFLAGGGQPQHF
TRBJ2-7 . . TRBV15 TGTGCCACCAGCAGTTACGGGGGTAACTACGAGCAGTACTTC CATSSYGGNYEQYF
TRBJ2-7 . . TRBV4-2 TGTGCCAGCAGCCAATTCCGGACATACGAGCAGTACTTC CASSQFRTYEQYF
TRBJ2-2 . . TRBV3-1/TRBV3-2 TGTGCCAGCAGCCAAGGCCGACTAAAAGACGGGGAGCTGTTTTTT CASSQGRLKDGELFF
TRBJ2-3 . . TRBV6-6 TGTGCCAGCACCTACACAGATACGCAGTATTTT CASTYTDTQYF
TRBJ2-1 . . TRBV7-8 TGTGCCAGCAGCAAGGACAGCTACAATGAGCAGTTCTTC CASSKDSYNEQFF
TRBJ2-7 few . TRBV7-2 TGTGCCAGCAGCTTAGTAGGACTGACCTACGAGCAGTACTTC CASSLVGLTYEQYF
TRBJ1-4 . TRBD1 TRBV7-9 TGTGCCAGCAGCTTAGAGGGCAGGGGGAATGAAAAACTGTTTTTT CASSLEGRGNEKLFF
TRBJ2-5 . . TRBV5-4 TGTGCCAGCAGCTTGGAAAGCGGGCAAGAGACCCAGTACTTC CASSLESGQETQYF
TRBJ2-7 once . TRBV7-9 TGTGCCAGCAGCGACCTAGCGTCCTACGAGCAGTACTTC CASSDLASYEQYF
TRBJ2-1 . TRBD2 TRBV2 TGTGCCAGCACTAGCGGGAGGGAGCGACGAGAGCAGTTCTTC CASTSGRERREQFF
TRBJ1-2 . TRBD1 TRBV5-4 TGTGCCAGCAGCTTCCGGGACAGGGCTAACTATGGCTACACCTTC CASSFRDRANYGYTF
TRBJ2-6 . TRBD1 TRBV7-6 TGTGCCAGCAGCAAAGAACAGGGGTCTGGGGCCAACGTCCTGACTTTC CASSKEQGSGANVLTF
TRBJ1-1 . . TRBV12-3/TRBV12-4 TGTGCCAGCAGTTTCAGGGGTTACACTGAAGCTTTCTTT CASSFRGYTEAFF
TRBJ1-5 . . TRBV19 TGTGCCAGTAGTACATTTTCCCAGGGTAGTAGCAATCAGCCCCAGCATTTT CASSTFSQGSSNQPQHF
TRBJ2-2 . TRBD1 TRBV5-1 TGCGCCAGCAGCTTGGGACAGGGGACTTCGAACACCGGGGAGCTGTTTTTT CASSLGQGTSNTGELFF
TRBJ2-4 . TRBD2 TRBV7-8 TGTGCCAGCAGCAAGGGACTAGAAGCGAACATTCAGTACTTC CASSKGLEANIQYF
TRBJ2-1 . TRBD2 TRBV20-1 TGCAGTGCTAGTCTCGCGGGGGGGGCGAATGAGCAGTTCTTC CSASLAGGANEQFF
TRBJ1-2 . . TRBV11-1 TGTGCCAGCAGCTCCCATATAGAGGGCTACACCTTC CASSSHIEGYTF
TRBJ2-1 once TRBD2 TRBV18 TGTGCCAGCTCACCACCTCGACTAGCGGGAGACTACAATGAGCAGTTCTTC CASSPPRLAGDYNEQFF
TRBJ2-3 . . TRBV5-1 TGCGCCAGCAGCTTGCACGGGGATGGCACAGATACGCAGTATTTT CASSLHGDGTDTQYF
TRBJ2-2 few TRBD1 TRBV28 TGTGCCAGCAGTTTACGGGACAGGGCCACTGGGGAGCTGTTTTTT CASSLRDRATGELFF
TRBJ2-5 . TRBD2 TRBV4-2 TGTGCCAGCAGCCAAGGAAGTATGGGACTAGCGGGAGAGGGGGGGGAGACCCAGTACTTC CASSQGSMGLAGEGGETQYF
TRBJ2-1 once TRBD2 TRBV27 TGTGCCAGCAGTTTATTCCCCCCCGAAGCGGGGGACAATGAGCAGTTCTTC CASSLFPPEAGDNEQFF
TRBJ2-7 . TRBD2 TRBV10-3 TGTGCCATCGGGGAAAATGCGGGAGTAACCTACGAGCAGTACTTC CAIGENAGVTYEQYF
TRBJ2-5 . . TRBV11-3 TGTGCCAGCAGCCGACAGGTCGGAGAGACCCAGTACTTC CASSRQVGETQYF
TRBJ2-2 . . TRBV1 TGCACCAGCAGCCCGCCCCTAGCAGAAAAGGACACCGGGGAGCTGTTTTTT CTSSPPLAEKDTGELFF
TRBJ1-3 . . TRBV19 TGTGCCAGTAGCCCCCGACAGCGTCTCTCTGGAAACACCATATATTTT CASSPRQRLSGNTIYF
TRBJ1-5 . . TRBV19 TGTGCCAGTAGGCGGGATAGCAATCAGCCCCAGCATTTT CASRRDSNQPQHF
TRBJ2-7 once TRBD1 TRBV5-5 TGTGCCAGCAGCGAGGACAGGCCACACTACGAGCAGTACTTC CASSEDRPHYEQYF
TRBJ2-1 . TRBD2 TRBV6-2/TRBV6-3 TGTGCCAGCAGTTATAGTTTGAGCGGGAGTGGGCTCTGGAATGAGCAGTTCTTC CASSYSLSGSGLWNEQFF
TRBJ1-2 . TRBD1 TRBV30 TGTGCCTGGAGGACAGGGGGCGCGGCTGGCTACACCTTC CAWRTGGAAGYTF
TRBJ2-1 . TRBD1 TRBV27 TGTGCCAGCAGCATAGGGACAGGGATTATAAACAATGAGCAGTTCTTC CASSIGTGIINNEQFF
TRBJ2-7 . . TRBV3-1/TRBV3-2 TGTGCCAGCAGCCTAAAGAGGGACTTCGCTTACGAGCAGTACTTC CASSLKRDFAYEQYF
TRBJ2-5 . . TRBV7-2 TGTGCCAGCAGCTTAGGGGGCTGGCGTGAGGCCCAGTACTTC CASSLGGWREAQYF
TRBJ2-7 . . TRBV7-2 TGTGCCAGCAGCTTAGCGCTATCGTACGAGCAGTACTTC CASSLALSYEQYF
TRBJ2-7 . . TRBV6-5 TGTGCCAGCAGCCAGACAGTCTACGAGCAGTACTTC CASSQTVYEQYF
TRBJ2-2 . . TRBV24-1 TGTGCCACCAGTGAGACTGACAGGCTCACCGGGGAGCTGTTTTTT CATSETDRLTGELFF